This TCR beta chain originates from a study of human T cells and chemical hapten exposure (dated by TCRdb to the early 2020s). In terms of the full investigation: For sensitization, 2% DPC in acetone was applied to a 2 cm by 2 cm area of upper inner arm skin. In alopecia patients, the study followed how the peripheral blood TCR repertoire changed in vivo over primary and secondary sensitization to diphenylcyclopropenone (DPC), a hapten. Libraries were pooled for sequencing, and per-sample TCR yields varied mainly because of small differences in library volumes within the pool. Throughout the study period of about 22 weeks, patients also received therapeutic DPC doses to the scalp every week. Blood samples were taken from patients before sensitization (week 0) and then at 2, 6 and about 24 weeks after DPC sensitization. Blood for TCR sequencing was provided by twenty-nine alopecia patients at one to four time points (pre-sensitization, 2, 6 and 24 weeks). Patch tests used Finn chambers with 0.01% DPC on the upper back, scored after 6 days by International Contact Dermatitis Research Group standards. Alopecia areata with under or over 50% scalp involvement, alopecia totalis and alopecia universalis were represented in the patient cohort, which was mostly female.

On this clonotype: Its cognate antigen has yet to be identified. No qualities accompany the bases; no much larger clone lies one base away.

What the research found in general, with its limitations: Patch test score correlated positively with the number of PT1 expanded TCRs, reaching significance at thresholds 8, 16 and 32 but not at 4. Because every patient had alopecia, a presumed autoimmune disease, the patients' immune response might differ from that of healthy individuals. After repeated subsampling, the strength of the expansion versus patch-test correlation and the threshold at which it became significant changed. Expanded TCRs formed significantly more large CDR3 similarity clusters than pre-sensitization or healthy control sets, consistent with antigen-driven responses. DPC sensitization did not change how many TCRs were above 1 in 1000 frequency, and no evidence was found of alterations in global repertoire structure.

For CDR1 and CDR2, the germline V gene lists MNHEY and SVGEGT. Spanning cysteine to phenylalanine, the CDR3 consists of 11 amino acids. Kept here is only the CDR3 DNA, which spans 33 bases and is read in frame from base 1. Cut back by 8 bases and 7 bases, the V and J ends lie 11 bases apart. Interpreted using the paper, the time point label stands for: pre-sensitization, week 0. The label giving this sample's treatment or condition can be read as: therapeutic diphenylcyclopropenone sensitization with weekly scalp DPC. Blood at each patch-test visit was drawn before the patch test was applied. Patients were eligible if aged 18 to 70, diagnosed with alopecia and judged suitable for DPC therapy, and pregnant patients were excluded. Total RNA was isolated from unfractionated whole blood collected in Tempus Blood RNA tubes. The library was produced with RACE. These reads were obtained on a NextSeq 500. During library preparation, unique molecular identifiers were attached to individual cDNA molecules so that TCRs could be counted quantitatively and reproducibly. Each blood RNA sample was used to sequence both TCR alpha and TCR beta chains. The authors' pipeline ran thus. Samples had a median of roughly 99,000 TCRs, with a range from about 23,224 to 750,000. V, J and CDR3 annotation of the TCR reads was carried out using the Decombinator software suite. For the PS versus PT1 abundance plots, all samples were subsampled to the same number of TCRs (28,000). TCRs were defined as expanded if absent before sensitization and observed at least eight times at the 2-week time point. TCRdb reran the public reads through fastp at Q25 and MiXCR, keeping productive beta chains. Every CDR3 protein is listed once, alongside the most common genes and DNA of its rows. The V and J calls and clone size are TCRdb's, not the authors'. Counted in this sample were 240,000 or so distinct CDR3 sequences; 7% to 10% of them appeared once. 2% to 3% of the sample comes from the top ten.

The specimen comprised whole blood, sampled in connection with sensitization to the hapten diphenylcyclopropenone (DPC). The chain employs TRBV6-2 or TRBV6-3 and TRBJ1-1; no D gene can be assigned with confidence. This receptor was obtained from a woman in her thirties or forties with alopecia areata. Some clones in this sample may be carry-over from other donors' samples. CDR3 sequence: CASVGFGEAFF. The DNA is as follows: TGTGCCAGCGTGGGATTTGGTGAAGCTTTCTTT.